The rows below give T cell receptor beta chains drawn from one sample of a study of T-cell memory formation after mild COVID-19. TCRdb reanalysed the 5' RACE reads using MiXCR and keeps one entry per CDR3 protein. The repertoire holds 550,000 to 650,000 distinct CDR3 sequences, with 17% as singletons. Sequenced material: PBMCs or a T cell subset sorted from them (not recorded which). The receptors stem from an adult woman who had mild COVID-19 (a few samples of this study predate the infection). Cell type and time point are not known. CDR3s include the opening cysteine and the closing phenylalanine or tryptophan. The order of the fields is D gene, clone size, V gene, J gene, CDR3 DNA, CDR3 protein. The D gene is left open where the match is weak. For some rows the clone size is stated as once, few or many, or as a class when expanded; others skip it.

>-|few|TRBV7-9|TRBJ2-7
TGTGCCAGCAGCCCAGGAGTTGGGCGGGGAACCTCCTACGAGCAGTACTTC
CASSPGVGRGTSYEQYF
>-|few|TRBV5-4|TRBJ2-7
TGTGCCAGCAGCCGACGGCAGGGTGACTACGAGCAGTACTTC
CASSRRQGDYEQYF
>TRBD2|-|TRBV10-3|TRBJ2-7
TGTGCCATCAGTGAGTTTGGTAGCGGGAACTCCTACGAGCAGTACTTC
CAISEFGSGNSYEQYF
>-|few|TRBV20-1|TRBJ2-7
TGCAGTGCTAGAGATCTTAAGCGGTCCTCCTACGAGCAGTACTTC
CSARDLKRSSYEQYF
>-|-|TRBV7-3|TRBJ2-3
TGTGCCAGCAGCGCACTCCCGGCCTATTCAGATACGCAGTATTTT
CASSALPAYSDTQYF
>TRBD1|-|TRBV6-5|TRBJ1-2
TGTGCCAGCGGACAGGGAGATGGCTACACCTTC
CASGQGDGYTF
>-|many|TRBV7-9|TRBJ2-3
TGTGCCAGTGGACGGGACTTGCTCTGGGATACGCAGTATTTT
CASGRDLLWDTQYF
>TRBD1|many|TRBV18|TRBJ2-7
TGTGCCAGCTCACAGGGACAGGGTAGCTCCTACGAGCAGTACTTC
CASSQGQGSSYEQYF
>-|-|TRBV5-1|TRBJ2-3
TGCGCCAGCAGCTTGGGGCGGACCAGGGGGGGCACAGATACGCAGTATTTT
CASSLGRTRGGTDTQYF
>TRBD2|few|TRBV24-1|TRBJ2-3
TGTGCCACCAGCTTACCGGGAGGGCCGACAGATACGCAGTATTTT
CATSLPGGPTDTQYF
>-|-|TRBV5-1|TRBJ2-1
TGCGCCAGCAGCTTGGGACCCCTCGATGAGCAGTTCTTC
CASSLGPLDEQFF
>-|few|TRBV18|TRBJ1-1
TGTGCCAGCTCACCGGTGGACTTGAACACTGAAGCTTTCTTT
CASSPVDLNTEAFF
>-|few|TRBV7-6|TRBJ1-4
TGTGCCAGCAGCCGCGGCGGTGGGGGGGCTGGGGAAAAACTGTTTTTT
CASSRGGGGAGEKLFF
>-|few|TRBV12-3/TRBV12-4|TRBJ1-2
TGTGCCAGCAGCCCTGGGGGGGGATTCCCTAACTATGGCTACACCTTC
CASSPGGGFPNYGYTF
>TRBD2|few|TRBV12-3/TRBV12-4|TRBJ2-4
TGTGCCAGCAGTTTTGCCGCCCGGGGGGAAAACATTCAGTACTTC
CASSFAARGENIQYF
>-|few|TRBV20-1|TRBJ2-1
TGCAGTGCTACCCGGGGGGCATTCAACAATGAGCAGTTCTTC
CSATRGAFNNEQFF
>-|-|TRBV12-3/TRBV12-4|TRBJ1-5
TGTGCCAGCAGCATGCAAGTAGGGAGTCAGCCCCAGCATTTT
CASSMQVGSQPQHF
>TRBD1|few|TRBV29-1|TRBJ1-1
TGCAGCGTTGTGTTCGCAGGGGGCGAGAACACTGAAGCTTTCTTT
CSVVFAGGENTEAFF
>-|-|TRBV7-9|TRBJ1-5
TGTGCCAGCAGCTTAGGAGGGGTCGAACAGCCCCAGCATTTT
CASSLGGVEQPQHF
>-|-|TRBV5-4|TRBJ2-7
TGTGCCAGCAGCTTTGAACCATCACCGTACGAGCAGTACTTC
CASSFEPSPYEQYF
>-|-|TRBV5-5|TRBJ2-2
TGTGCCAGCAGCTTGGTACACATCACCGGGGAGCTGTTTTTT
CASSLVHITGELFF
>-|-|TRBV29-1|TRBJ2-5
TGCAGCGTTGCTATTGGGGGAGAGACCCAGTACTTC
CSVAIGGETQYF
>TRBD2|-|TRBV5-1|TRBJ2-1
TGCGCCAGCGGTAGCGGGGGCTACAATGAGCAGTTCTTC
CASGSGGYNEQFF
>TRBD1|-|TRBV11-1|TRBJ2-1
TGTGCCAGCAAATACGCCTACGGGGACAGGGCCAATGAGCAGTTCTTC
CASKYAYGDRANEQFF
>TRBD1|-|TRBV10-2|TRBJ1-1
TGCGCCAGCAGTAAGACAGGGGGGAACACTGAAGCTTTCTTT
CASSKTGGNTEAFF
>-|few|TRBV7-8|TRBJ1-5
TGTGCCAGCAGCTTAGCGCTAACAGCCCATCAGCCCCAGCATTTT
CASSLALTAHQPQHF
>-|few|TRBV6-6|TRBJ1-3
TGTGCCAGCAGTTACTCAAATCCTTCCGGAAACACCATATATTTT
CASSYSNPSGNTIYF
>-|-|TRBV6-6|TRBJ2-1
TGTGCCAGCGGGGGTTTTCGTTACAATGAGCAGTTCTTC
CASGGFRYNEQFF
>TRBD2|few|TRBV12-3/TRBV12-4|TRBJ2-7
TGTGCCAGCAGTTTAGCGGGAGGGGACCACGAGCAGTACTTC
CASSLAGGDHEQYF
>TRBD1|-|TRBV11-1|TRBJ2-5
TGTGCCAGCAGACGCGACAGGGGTGGGGAGACCCAGTACTTC
CASRRDRGGETQYF
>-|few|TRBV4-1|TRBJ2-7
TGCGCCAGCAGCCGTACCAGGGGAAACACCTACGAGCAGTACTTC
CASSRTRGNTYEQYF
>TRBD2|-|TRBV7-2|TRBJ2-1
TGTGCCAGCAACTTAGCGGGACTCAACAATGAGCAGTTCTTC
CASNLAGLNNEQFF
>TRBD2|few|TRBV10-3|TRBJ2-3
TGTGCCATCGGGGAGGGGCCCGCAGATACGCAGTATTTT
CAIGEGPADTQYF
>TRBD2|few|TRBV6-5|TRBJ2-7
TGTGCCAGCAGTTCCCGAGCGGGGCTCAGCGAGCAGTACTTC
CASSSRAGLSEQYF
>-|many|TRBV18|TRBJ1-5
TGTGCCAGCTCACCACTACCACAGTCTAGCAATCAGCCCCAGCATTTT
CASSPLPQSSNQPQHF
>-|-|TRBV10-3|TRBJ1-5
TGTGCCATCAGTGAGGGAGGCAATCAGCCCCAGCATTTT
CAISEGGNQPQHF
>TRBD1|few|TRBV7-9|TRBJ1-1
TGTGCCAGCAGCTTAGGGACAGGGGGCCCCACTGAAGCTTTCTTT
CASSLGTGGPTEAFF
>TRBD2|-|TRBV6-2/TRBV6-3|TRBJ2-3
TGTGCCAGCACCCCACGGGGACTAGCGAGGGATACGCAGTATTTT
CASTPRGLARDTQYF
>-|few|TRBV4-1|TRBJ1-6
TGCGCCAGCAGCCTACCACCCGGACAGATGAAGGGCTCCTATAATTCACCCCTCCACTTT
CASSLPPGQMKGSYNSPLHF
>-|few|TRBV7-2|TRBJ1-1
TGTGCCAGCAGCCCAAGTATACTAGCGGGGGGCACTGAAGCTTTCTTT
CASSPSILAGGTEAFF
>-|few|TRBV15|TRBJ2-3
TGTGCCACCAGCAGAGTTAGCAGCCGGTCAGATACGCAGTATTTT
CATSRVSSRSDTQYF
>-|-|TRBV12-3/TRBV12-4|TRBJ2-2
TGTGCCAGCAGTTTAAGTAGCCCCACCGGGGAGCTGTTTTTT
CASSLSSPTGELFF
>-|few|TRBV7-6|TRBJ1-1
TGTGCCAGCAGCTTGGGCCAAAAGAGTACTGAAGCTTTCTTT
CASSLGQKSTEAFF
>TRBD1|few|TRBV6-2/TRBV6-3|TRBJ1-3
TGTGCCAGCAGACTCGACGGGACAGGGATCTCTGGAAACACCATATATTTT
CASRLDGTGISGNTIYF
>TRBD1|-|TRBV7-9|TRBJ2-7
TGTGCCAGCAGTTCGCAGGGGGCTAGTTCCTACGAGCAGTACTTC
CASSSQGASSYEQYF
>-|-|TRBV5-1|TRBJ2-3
TGCGCCAGCAGCTCCTCGACCTCCCCAGGCACAGATACGCAGTATTTT
CASSSSTSPGTDTQYF
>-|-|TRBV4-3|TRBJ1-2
TGCGCCAGCAGCCAAGCCCCGGGGGCGGCTTATGGCTACACCTTC
CASSQAPGAAYGYTF
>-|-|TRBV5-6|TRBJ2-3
TGTGCCAGCAGTCCTGACTTAAAGAGCACAGATACGCAGTATTTT
CASSPDLKSTDTQYF
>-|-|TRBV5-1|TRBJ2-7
TGCGCCAGCAGCACTGGATCGGCAGGTTACTCCTACGAGCAGTACTTC
CASSTGSAGYSYEQYF
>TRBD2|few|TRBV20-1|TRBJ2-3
TGCAGTGCTAGCCAAAGAACTAGCGGGACAGATACGCAGTATTTT
CSASQRTSGTDTQYF
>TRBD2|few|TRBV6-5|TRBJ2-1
TGTGCCAGCAGTTACTCGCCCGGACTAGGTTCCTACAATGAGCAGTTCTTC
CASSYSPGLGSYNEQFF
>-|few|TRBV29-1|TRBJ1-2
TGCAGCGCCGGATCCCGAAGCTATGGCTACACCTTC
CSAGSRSYGYTF
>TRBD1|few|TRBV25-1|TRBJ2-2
TGTGCCAGCAGGGACAGGGGGCCTGGCACCGGGGAGCTGTTTTTT
CASRDRGPGTGELFF
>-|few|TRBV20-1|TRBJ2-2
TGCAGTGCTAAGGGTAGCACAGGTACCGGGGAGCTGTTTTTT
CSAKGSTGTGELFF
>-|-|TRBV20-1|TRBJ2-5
TGCAGTGTCCGTCCGTATTCCCAAGAGACCCAGTACTTC
CSVRPYSQETQYF
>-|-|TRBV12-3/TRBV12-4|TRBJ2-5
TGTGCCACCAGGAAGGGGACTGAAGAGACCCAGTACTTC
CATRKGTEETQYF
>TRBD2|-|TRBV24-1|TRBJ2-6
TGTGCCACCAGTGATTTGCCGAAAGCGGGATTGCACTCTGGGGCCAACGTCCTGACTTTC
CATSDLPKAGLHSGANVLTF
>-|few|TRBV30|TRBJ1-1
TGTGCCTGGAGTGTACTCGGGTACCCGAACACTGAAGCTTTCTTT
CAWSVLGYPNTEAFF
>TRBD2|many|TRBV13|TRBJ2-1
TGTGCCAGCAGCCGACTAGCGGGAGGGCCAAGCTCCTACAATGAGCAGTTCTTC
CASSRLAGGPSSYNEQFF
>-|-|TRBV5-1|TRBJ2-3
TGCGCCAGCAGCCCAGTGGGGACCACAGATACGCAGTATTTT
CASSPVGTTDTQYF